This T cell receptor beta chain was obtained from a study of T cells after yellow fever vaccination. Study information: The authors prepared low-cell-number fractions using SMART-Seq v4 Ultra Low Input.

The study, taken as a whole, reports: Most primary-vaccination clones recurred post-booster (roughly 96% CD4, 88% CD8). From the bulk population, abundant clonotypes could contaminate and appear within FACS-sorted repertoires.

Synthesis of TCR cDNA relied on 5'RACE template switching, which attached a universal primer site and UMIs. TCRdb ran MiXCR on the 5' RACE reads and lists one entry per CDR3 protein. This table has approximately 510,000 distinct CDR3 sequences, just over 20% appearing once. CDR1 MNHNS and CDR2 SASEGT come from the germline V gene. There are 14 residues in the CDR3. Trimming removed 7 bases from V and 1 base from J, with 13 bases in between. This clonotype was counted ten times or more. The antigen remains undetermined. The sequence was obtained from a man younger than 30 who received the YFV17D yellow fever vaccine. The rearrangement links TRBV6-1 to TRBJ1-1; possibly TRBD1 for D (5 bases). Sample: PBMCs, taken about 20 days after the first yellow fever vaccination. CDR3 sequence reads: CASNTGGSNTEAFF. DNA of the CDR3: TGTGCCAGCAACACCGGGGGGTCGAACACTGAAGCTTTCTTT.